The 26 T cell receptor beta chains in this list originate from one sample, sequenced in a study of CD8 T cells in ankylosing spondylitis. For these TCRs, the target antigens are not known. TCRdb re-called the 5' RACE reads through MiXCR, storing one row per CDR3 protein. There are 750,000 to 850,000 distinct CDR3 sequences in the sample; around 11% occur only once, and 0.51% lies in the top ten. General study findings and limits: A TCR beta motif of eight highly homologous variants appeared characteristic of ankylosing spondylitis blood.

The specimen sequenced was blood, either unsorted or a sorted T cell fraction (not recorded which). The receptors were sampled from a male donor with ankylosing spondylitis.

The chain carries TRBV15 and TRBJ2-5; 7 bases map to TRBD2. The germline gives CDR1 LNHNV, CDR2 YYDKDF (reference sequence). V gave up 1 base and J gave up 2 bases; unmatched junction bases: 4. The CDR3 has 15 residues. CDR3 amino acids: CATSRAWTSQETQYF. The CDR3 bases are TGTGCCACCAGCAGAGCCTGGACTAGTCAAGAGACCCAGTACTTC.

The rearrangement uses TRBV27 and TRBJ1-3, with TRBD1 identical over 7 bases. The germline V gene encodes CDR1 MNHEY and CDR2 SMNVEV (reference sequence). The CDR3 spans 14 residues. After removal of 4 bases from V and 5 bases from J, the junction contained 5 bases not matched to a gene. CDR3 nucleotide sequence: TGTGCCAGCAGTTCTACGGGACAGCGAAACACCATATATTTT. This gives the protein CASSSTGQRNTIYF.

This clonotype was detected a few times. This chain joins TRBV20-1 and TRBJ2-2; D is uncertain. Germline assignment: CDR1 DFQATT and CDR2 SNEGSKA (reference sequence). This CDR3 has 13 residues. The germline V and J ends were trimmed by 8 bases and 1 base, with 11 bases remaining between them. The CDR3 is CSSSWRNTGELFF. CDR3 nucleotide sequence: TGCAGTTCCAGCTGGCGGAACACCGGGGAGCTGTTTTTT.

This clonotype was picked up a small number of times. The genes are TRBV20-1 and TRBJ2-1, with 7 bases fitting TRBD2. The ends lost 3 bases at V and 4 bases at J; junction bases unmatched: 0. The CDR3 has 12 residues. CDR1 is DFQATT, CDR2 SNEGSKA, per germline (reference sequence). The CDR3 bases are TGCAGTGCTAGGCGGGAGTACAATGAGCAGTTCTTC. As protein: CSARREYNEQFF.

Ten or more counts support this clonotype. The chain links TRBV29-1 to TRBJ2-3; no firm D call. Germline loops: CDR1 SQVTM, CDR2 ANQGSEA. V was trimmed by 7 bases and J by 6 bases, leaving 11 bases between them. CDR3 size: 11 residues. The CDR3 protein is CSGNLEDTQYF. The CDR3 DNA sequence: TGCAGCGGGAACCTAGAGGATACGCAGTATTTT.

This clonotype has only a few counts. The rearrangement links TRBV6-6 to TRBJ2-7; TRBD2 is a possible D gene (5 bases). The CDR3 has 13 amino acids. CDR1 and CDR2 from the germline V gene are MNHNY and SVGAGI (reference sequence). V was clipped by 6 bases and J by 5 bases, with 14 bases between them. The CDR3 protein is CASSADLEDEQYF. CDR3 sequence (DNA): TGTGCCAGCAGCGCCGACCTGGAGGACGAGCAGTACTTC.

This clonotype has only a few counts. The gene calls are TRBV10-3 and TRBJ1-2, with unresolved D. V dropped 8 bases and J dropped 0 bases, with 16 bases sitting between them. CDR1 ENHRY and CDR2 SYGVKD come from the germline V gene. This CDR3 is built from 15 residues. The CDR3 here is CAIVSDGATNYGYTF. The CDR3 coding sequence is TGTGCCATCGTTTCGGACGGTGCGACTAACTATGGCTACACCTTC.

There are a few counts of this clonotype. V is TRBV10-3 and J is TRBJ2-3; 8 nucleotides agree with TRBD2. The V gene end was trimmed by 3 bases and the J gene end by 5 bases; junction bases not matched to a gene: 7. The CDR3 is 15 residues long. The germline V gene encodes CDR1 ENHRY and CDR2 SYGVKD. As DNA, the CDR3 is TGTGCCATCAGTGAAATAGCGGGGTTCCAAGATACGCAGTATTTT. As protein: CAISEIAGFQDTQYF.

Ten or more counts support this clonotype. This chain uses TRBV6-2 or TRBV6-3 with TRBJ2-1, with D tentatively TRBD2 (5 bases). Per germline, CDR1 MNHEY and CDR2 SVGEGT. V lost 5 bases and J lost 3, with 8 bases in between. The CDR3 is made up of 13 amino acids. The CDR3: CASSRTSYNEQFF. The CDR3 DNA is TGTGCCAGCAGTAGAACTAGCTACAATGAGCAGTTCTTC.

In its sample, this clonotype was seen many times. The chain has TRBV10-3 and TRBJ1-2; D gene unclear. V shed 6 bases and J shed 1 base, with 6 bases lying between them. The CDR3 has 12 amino acids. Per the germline V gene, CDR1 is ENHRY and CDR2 is SYGVKD. CDR3 nucleotide sequence: TGTGCCATCAGCCAGCTTAACTATGGCTACACCTTC. It translates to CAISQLNYGYTF.

Many counts were recorded for this clonotype. The rearrangement uses TRBV5-1 and TRBJ2-7; D remains unclear. This CDR3 has 11 amino acids. V lost 0 bases and J lost 6, with 4 bases in between. Germline V gene data show CDR1 as SGHRS and CDR2 as YFSETQ. CDR3 in DNA: TGCGCCAGCAGCTTGGATGCCGAGCAGTACTTC. It is translated as CASSLDAEQYF.

The rearrangement joins TRBV20-1 to TRBJ1-1, with TRBD1 identical over 8 bases. The CDR3 loop spans 14 amino acids. J was trimmed by 8 bases and V by 5 bases; bases with no gene match: 13. Germline CDR1 and CDR2: DFQATT and SNEGSKA (reference sequence). The CDR3 loop reads CSAPVRTGSGEAFF. The CDR3 nucleotides are TGCAGTGCTCCGGTCAGGACAGGGTCGGGGGAAGCTTTCTTT.

V gene TRBV20-1 combines with J gene TRBJ2-4; D call uncertain. The length of the CDR3 is 12 residues. The germline V gene encodes CDR1 DFQATT and CDR2 SNEGSKA (reference sequence). V lost 5 bases, J lost 0 bases, and 5 bases lay in between. CDR3 nucleotides: TGCAGTGCTGCGCTAGCCAAAAACATTCAGTACTTC. Translated, it gives CSAALAKNIQYF.

This clonotype was counted between two and nine times. The chain joins TRBV20-1 to TRBJ1-4, with D maybe TRBD1 (6 bases). This CDR3 has 13 amino acids. Trimming removed 7 bases at V and 3 bases at J, with 12 bases between. In germline, CDR1 is DFQATT, CDR2 SNEGSKA (reference sequence). DNA for the CDR3: TGCAGTGTTCGGGGGCCGGCTAATGAAAAACTGTTTTTT. As protein: CSVRGPANEKLFF.

This clonotype was seen a handful of times. The chain couples TRBV5-1 to TRBJ2-1; 8 bases agree with TRBD2. Trimming at V came to 0 bases and at J to 2 bases, leaving 7 bases not matched to a gene. The length of the CDR3 is 17 residues. CDR1 and CDR2 from the germline V gene are SGHRS and YFSETQ. DNA of the CDR3: TGCGCCAGCAGCTTGGAGCGGGGGCGGGGAGCCTACAATGAGCAGTTCTTC. It translates to CASSLERGRGAYNEQFF.

V gene TRBV4-2 combines with J gene TRBJ1-2; D gene ambiguous. V gave up 0 bases and J gave up 5 bases, with 7 bases separating them. The CDR3 is 13 amino acids. Looked up from germline, CDR1 is LGHNA and CDR2 is YNFKEQ. The CDR3 nucleotides read TGTGCCAGCAGCCAAGAAGGAGGGTATGGCTACACCTTC. Encoded protein: CASSQEGGYGYTF.

In this sample, this clonotype turned up many times. V is TRBV6-6 and J is TRBJ1-1; D is undetermined. Trimming removed 2 bases at V and 2 bases at J, with 6 bases between. Per germline, CDR1 MNHNY and CDR2 SVGAGI (reference sequence). The CDR3 runs 13 residues. The CDR3 DNA reads TGTGCCAGCAGTTACACGGGTAACACTGAAGCTTTCTTT. Translating it yields CASSYTGNTEAFF.

There are a few counts of this clonotype. The CDR3 DNA follows: TGTGCCAGCAGCTCGACAGGGCCTCAAGAGACCCAGTACTTC. This codes for CASSSTGPQETQYF. This sequence joins TRBV5-4 and TRBJ2-5; 7 bases align to TRBD1. Germline V CDR1 and CDR2: SGHNT, YYREEE (reference sequence). The CDR3 length is 14 residues. V lost 3 bases, J lost 2 bases, and 4 bases stayed unmatched.

There are a few counts of this clonotype. V is TRBV12-3 or TRBV12-4 and J is TRBJ2-3, with 8 bases aligning to TRBD2. V dropped 6 bases and J dropped 3; count of bases not matched to a gene: 14. The length of the CDR3 is 17 residues. The CDR3 bases are TGTGCCAGCAGGGCGGGCGGGGGGCATCGATTTACAGATACGCAGTATTTT. Translating gives CASRAGGGHRFTDTQYF.

The CDR3 DNA is TGTGCCAGCAGCGTATTAAGCGGGGGGTTCCAAGAGACCCAGTACTTC. Its protein product is CASSVLSGGFQETQYF. This chain uses TRBV9 with TRBJ2-5, with TRBD2 matching 9 bases. Losses at the gene ends were 1 base for V and 1 base for J; bases not matched to a gene: 5. The CDR3 has 16 residues. Germline lookup yields CDR1 SGDLS and CDR2 YYNGEE.

This chain uses TRBV5-1 with TRBJ1-1, with TRBD1 matching over 7 bases. Germline CDR1 SGHRS, CDR2 YFSETQ. J gave up 3 bases and V 3 bases, and 5 bases lay outside the gene matches. The CDR3 runs to 14 residues. In DNA form, the CDR3 reads TGCGCCAGCAGCTCGGGACAGTTTTACACTGAAGCTTTCTTT. Protein product: CASSSGQFYTEAFF. The variable domain in full, completed from reference TRBV5-1 and TRBJ1-1, reads KAGVTQTPRYLIKTRGQQVTLSCSPISGHRSVSWYQQTPGQGLQFLFEYFSETQRNKGNFPGRFSGRQFSNSRSEMNVSTLELGDSALYLCASSSGQFYTEAFFGQGTRLTVV.

This clonotype has a handful of counts. This sequence joins TRBV2 and TRBJ2-5, with 8 bases that match TRBD2. This CDR3 comprises 15 residues. Germline loops: CDR1 SNHLY, CDR2 FYNNEI. V lost 4 bases, J lost 5 bases, and 9 bases stayed unmatched. DNA for the CDR3: TGTGCCAGCAGTGCGACGGGAGGGCGAGGGGAGACCCAGTACTTC. This sequence encodes CASSATGGRGETQYF.

This clonotype showed up many times. This chain connects TRBV28 to TRBJ2-7; 9 nucleotides line up with TRBD2. The V and J ends lost 8 bases and 1 base, in that order; junction bases with no gene match: 6. Germline V gene lookup returns CDR1 MDHEN and CDR2 SYDVKM. The length of the CDR3 is 14 residues. The CDR3 DNA sequence: TGTGCCAGCTTAAGGGCGGGAGGGTCCTACGAGCAGTACTTC. This codes for CASLRAGGSYEQYF.

For this clonotype: A much larger clone differs by one base, so this may be a read error. V gene TRBV5-6 combines with J gene TRBJ2-3, with 10 bases aligning to TRBD2. CDR3 length: 16 amino acids. Germline V gene lookup returns CDR1 SGHDT and CDR2 YYEEEE. Germline trimming cut 4 bases from V and 0 bases from J; bases unmatched to any gene: 5. Here the CDR3 reads CASSQGLASSTDTQYF. The DNA for the CDR3 is TGTGCCAGCAGCCAGGGACTAGCGTCTAGCACAGATACGCAGTATTTT.

V and J are TRBV15 and TRBJ1-1; a possible D gene is TRBD1 (6 bases). In germline, CDR1 is LNHNV, CDR2 YYDKDF (reference sequence). The V end lost 1 base, the J end lost 8 bases, and 8 bases lay between the germline ends. The length of the CDR3 is 12 residues. The CDR3 region has the DNA TGTGCCACCAGCAGAGTCGGACAGGAAGCTTTCTTT. Protein sequence: CATSRVGQEAFF.

This clonotype was counted a few times. The rearrangement links TRBV15 to TRBJ2-7, with D unresolved. Trimming cost V 1 base and J 5 bases, with 9 bases left between them. The CDR3 totals 13 residues. Per the germline V gene, CDR1 is LNHNV and CDR2 is YYDKDF (reference sequence). CDR3 in DNA: TGTGCCACCAGCAGAGTTCAAGGGAACGAGCAGTACTTC. It specifies CATSRVQGNEQYF. The entire variable domain, with the rest obtained from reference TRBV15 and TRBJ2-7, is as follows: DAMVIQNPRYQVTQFGKPVTLSCSQTLNHNVMYWYQQKSSQAPKLLFHYYDKDFNNEADTPDNFQSRRPNTSFCFLDIRSPGLGDTAMYLCATSRVQGNEQYFGPGTRLTVT.